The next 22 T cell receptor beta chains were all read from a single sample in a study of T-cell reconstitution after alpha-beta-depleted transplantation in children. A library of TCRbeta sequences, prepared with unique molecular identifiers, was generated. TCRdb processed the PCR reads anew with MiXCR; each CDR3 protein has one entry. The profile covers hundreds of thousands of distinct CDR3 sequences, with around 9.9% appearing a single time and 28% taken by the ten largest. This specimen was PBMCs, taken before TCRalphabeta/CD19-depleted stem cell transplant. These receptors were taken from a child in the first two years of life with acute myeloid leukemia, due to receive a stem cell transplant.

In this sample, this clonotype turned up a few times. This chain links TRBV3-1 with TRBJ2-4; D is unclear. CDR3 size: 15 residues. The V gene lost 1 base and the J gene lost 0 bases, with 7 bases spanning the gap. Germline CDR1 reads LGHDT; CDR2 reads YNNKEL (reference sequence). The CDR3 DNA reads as TGTGCCAGCAGCCAAGGGGCTATAGCCAAAAACATTCAGTACTTC. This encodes CASSQGAIAKNIQYF. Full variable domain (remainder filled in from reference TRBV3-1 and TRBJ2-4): DTAVSQTPKYLVTQMGNDKSIKCEQNLGHDTMYWYKQDSKKFLKIMFSYNNKELIINETVPNRFSPKSPDKAHLNLHINSLELGDSAVYFCASSQGAIAKNIQYFGAGTRLSVL.

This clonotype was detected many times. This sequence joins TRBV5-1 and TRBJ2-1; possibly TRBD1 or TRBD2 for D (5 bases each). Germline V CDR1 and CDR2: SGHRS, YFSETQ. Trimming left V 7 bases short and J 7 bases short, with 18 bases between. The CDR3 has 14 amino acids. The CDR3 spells CASFEGSEVNEQFF. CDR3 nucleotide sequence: TGCGCCAGCTTCGAGGGGAGCGAGGTAAATGAGCAGTTCTTC.

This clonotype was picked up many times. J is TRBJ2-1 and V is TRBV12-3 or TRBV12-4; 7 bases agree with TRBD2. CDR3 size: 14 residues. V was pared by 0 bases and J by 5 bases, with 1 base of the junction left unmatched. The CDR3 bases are TGTGCCAGCAGTTTAGCGGGGGGGGACAATGAGCAGTTCTTC. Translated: CASSLAGGDNEQFF.

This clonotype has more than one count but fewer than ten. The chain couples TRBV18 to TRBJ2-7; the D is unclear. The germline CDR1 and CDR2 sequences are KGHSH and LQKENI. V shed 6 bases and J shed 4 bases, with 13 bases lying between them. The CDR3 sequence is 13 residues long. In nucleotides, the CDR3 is TGTGCCAGCTCTTCCGCGGTACCGTACGAGCAGTACTTC. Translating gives CASSSAVPYEQYF. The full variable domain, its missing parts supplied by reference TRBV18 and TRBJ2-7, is NAGVMQNPRHLVRRRGQEARLRCSPMKGHSHVYWYRQLPEEGLKFMVYLQKENIIDESGMPKERFSAEFPKEGPSILRIQQVVRGDSAAYFCASSSAVPYEQYFGPGTRLTVT.

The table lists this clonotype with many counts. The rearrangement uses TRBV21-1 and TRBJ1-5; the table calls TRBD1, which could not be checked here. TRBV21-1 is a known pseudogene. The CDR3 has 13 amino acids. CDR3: CASSKGREQPQHF. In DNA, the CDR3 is TGTGCCAGCAGCAAAGGCAGGGAGCAGCCCCAGCATTTT.

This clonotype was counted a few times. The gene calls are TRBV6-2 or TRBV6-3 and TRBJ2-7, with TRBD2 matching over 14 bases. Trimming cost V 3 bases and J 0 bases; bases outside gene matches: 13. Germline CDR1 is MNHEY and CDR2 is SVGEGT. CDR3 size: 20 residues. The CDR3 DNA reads TGTGCCAGCAGTTATACGTCTTCCGGGACTAGCGGGAGAGGCTCCTACGAGCAGTACTTC. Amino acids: CASSYTSSGTSGRGSYEQYF.

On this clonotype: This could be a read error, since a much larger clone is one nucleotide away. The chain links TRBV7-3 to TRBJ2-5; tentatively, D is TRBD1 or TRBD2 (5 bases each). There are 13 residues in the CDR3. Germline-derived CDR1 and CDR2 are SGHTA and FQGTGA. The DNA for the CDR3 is TGTCCCAGCAGTAGGGGACCTCAAGAGACCCAGTACTTC. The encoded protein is CPSSRGPQETQYF.

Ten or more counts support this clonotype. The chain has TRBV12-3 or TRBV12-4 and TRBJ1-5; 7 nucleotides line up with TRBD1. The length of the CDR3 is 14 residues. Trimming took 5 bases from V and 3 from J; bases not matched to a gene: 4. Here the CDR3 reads CASSLTGANQPQHF. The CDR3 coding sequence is TGTGCCAGCAGTCTCACAGGGGCCAATCAGCCCCAGCATTTT.

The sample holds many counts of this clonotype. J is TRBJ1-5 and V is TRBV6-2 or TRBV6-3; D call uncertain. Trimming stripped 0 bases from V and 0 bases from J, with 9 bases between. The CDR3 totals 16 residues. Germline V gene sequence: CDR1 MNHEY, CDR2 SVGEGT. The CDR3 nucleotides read TGTGCCAGCAGTTACTCGGGTGGATATAGCAATCAGCCCCAGCATTTT. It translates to CASSYSGGYSNQPQHF.

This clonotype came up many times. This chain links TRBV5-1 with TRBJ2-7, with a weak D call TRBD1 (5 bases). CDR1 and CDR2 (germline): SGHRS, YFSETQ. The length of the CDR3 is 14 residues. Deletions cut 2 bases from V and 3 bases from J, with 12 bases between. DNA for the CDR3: TGCGCCAGCAGCTTTCAGGGTGGGAACTACGAGCAGTACTTC. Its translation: CASSFQGGNYEQYF. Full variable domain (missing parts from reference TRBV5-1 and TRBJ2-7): KAGVTQTPRYLIKTRGQQVTLSCSPISGHRSVSWYQQTPGQGLQFLFEYFSETQRNKGNFPGRFSGRQFSNSRSEMNVSTLELGDSALYLCASSFQGGNYEQYFGPGTRLTVT.

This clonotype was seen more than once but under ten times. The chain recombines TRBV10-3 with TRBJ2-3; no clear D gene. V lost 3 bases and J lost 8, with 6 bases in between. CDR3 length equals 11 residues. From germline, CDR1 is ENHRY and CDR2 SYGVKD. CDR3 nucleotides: TGTGCCATCAGTGACGGCGGTACGCAGTATTTT. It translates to CAISDGGTQYF.

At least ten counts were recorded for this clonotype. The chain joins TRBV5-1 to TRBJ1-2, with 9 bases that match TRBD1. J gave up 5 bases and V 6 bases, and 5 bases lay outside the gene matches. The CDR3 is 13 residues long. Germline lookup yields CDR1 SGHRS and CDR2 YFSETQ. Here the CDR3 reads CASTSGQGYGYTF. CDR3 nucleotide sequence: TGCGCCAGCACCTCGGGACAGGGATATGGCTACACCTTC. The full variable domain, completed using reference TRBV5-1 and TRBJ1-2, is KAGVTQTPRYLIKTRGQQVTLSCSPISGHRSVSWYQQTPGQGLQFLFEYFSETQRNKGNFPGRFSGRQFSNSRSEMNVSTLELGDSALYLCASTSGQGYGYTFGSGTRLTVV.

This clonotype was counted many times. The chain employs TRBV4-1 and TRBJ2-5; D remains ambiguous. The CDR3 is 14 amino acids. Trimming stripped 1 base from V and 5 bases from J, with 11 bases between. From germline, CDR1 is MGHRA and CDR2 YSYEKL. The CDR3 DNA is TGCGCCAGCAGCCAAGTGGGGAAAGGGGAGACCCAGTACTTC. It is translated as CASSQVGKGETQYF.

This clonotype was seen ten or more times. CDR3 loop: CASSLFSPTEAFF. In nucleotides, the CDR3 is TGTGCCAGCAGCTTATTTTCACCCACTGAAGCTTTCTTT. The chain couples TRBV11-3 to TRBJ1-1; D remains unclear. V shed 2 bases and J shed 4 bases, with 8 bases lying between them. Per germline, CDR1 SGHNT and CDR2 YENEEA. The CDR3 is made up of 13 amino acids.

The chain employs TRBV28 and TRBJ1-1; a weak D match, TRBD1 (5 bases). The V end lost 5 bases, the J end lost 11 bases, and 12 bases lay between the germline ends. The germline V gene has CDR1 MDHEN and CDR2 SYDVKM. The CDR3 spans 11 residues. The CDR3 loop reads CASSPMTEAFF. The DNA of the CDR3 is TGTGCCAGCAGTCCCATGACAGAGGCTTTCTTT.

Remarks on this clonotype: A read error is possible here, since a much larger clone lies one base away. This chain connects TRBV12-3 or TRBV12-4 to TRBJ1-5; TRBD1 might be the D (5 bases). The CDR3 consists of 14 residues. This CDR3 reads CASCFLDRNQPQHF. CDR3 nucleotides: TGTGCCAGCTGTTTCCTCGACAGAAATCAGCCCCAGCATTTT.

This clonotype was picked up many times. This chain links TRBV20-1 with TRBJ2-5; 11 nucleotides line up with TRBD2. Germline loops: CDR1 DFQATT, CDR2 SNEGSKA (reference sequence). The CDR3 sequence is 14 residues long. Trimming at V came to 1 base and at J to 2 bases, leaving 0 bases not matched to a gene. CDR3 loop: CSARGTSGQETQYF. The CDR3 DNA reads TGCAGTGCTAGAGGGACTAGCGGGCAAGAGACCCAGTACTTC.

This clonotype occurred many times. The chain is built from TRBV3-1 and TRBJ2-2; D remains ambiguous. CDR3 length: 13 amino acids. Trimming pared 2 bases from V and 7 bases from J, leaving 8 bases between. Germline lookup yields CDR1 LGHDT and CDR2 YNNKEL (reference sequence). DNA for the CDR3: TGTGCCAGCAGCCAAAGTGATATCGGGGAGCTGTTTTTT. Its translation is CASSQSDIGELFF.

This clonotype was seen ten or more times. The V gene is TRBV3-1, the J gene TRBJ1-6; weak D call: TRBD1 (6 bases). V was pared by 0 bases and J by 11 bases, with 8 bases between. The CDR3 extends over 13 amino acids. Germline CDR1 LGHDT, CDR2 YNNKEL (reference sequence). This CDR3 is CASSQEQGTPLHF. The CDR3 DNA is TGTGCCAGCAGCCAAGAACAGGGTACACCCCTCCACTTT.

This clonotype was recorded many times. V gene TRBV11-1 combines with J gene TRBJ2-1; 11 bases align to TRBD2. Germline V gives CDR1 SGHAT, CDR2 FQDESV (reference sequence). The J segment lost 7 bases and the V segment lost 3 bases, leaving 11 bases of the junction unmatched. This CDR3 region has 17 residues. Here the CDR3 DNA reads TGTGCCAGCAGCTTTACTCGTAGCGGGAGGGCCGCAAATGAGCAGTTCTTC. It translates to CASSFTRSGRAANEQFF.

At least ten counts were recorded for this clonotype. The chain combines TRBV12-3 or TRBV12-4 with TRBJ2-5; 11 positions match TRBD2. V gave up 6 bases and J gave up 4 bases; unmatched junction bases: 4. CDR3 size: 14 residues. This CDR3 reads CASSIAGGGETQYF. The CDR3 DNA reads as TGTGCCAGCAGCATAGCGGGAGGGGGAGAGACCCAGTACTTC.

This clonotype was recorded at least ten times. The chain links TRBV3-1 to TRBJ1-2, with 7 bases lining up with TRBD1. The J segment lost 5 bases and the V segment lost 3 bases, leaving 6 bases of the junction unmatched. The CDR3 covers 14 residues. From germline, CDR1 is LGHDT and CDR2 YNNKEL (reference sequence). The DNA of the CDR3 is TGTGCCAGCAGCCAGCCGGGACAGTTATATGGCTACACCTTC. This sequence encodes CASSQPGQLYGYTF.